Described below is a single TCR beta chain sequence and its context. This record belongs to a study of technical replicates of blood from several donors. Only in-frame clones appear in the TCRdb table, and some are missing; sequencing was by immunoSEQ multiplex PCR. The sample has about 88,000 clones; around 90% are singletons. The V gene lost 5 bases and the J gene lost 11 bases, with 15 bases spanning the gap. CDR3 length equals 12 residues. Germline V gene sequence: CDR1 SEHNR, CDR2 FQNEAQ (reference sequence). The sample was T cells isolated from PBMCs. The sequence derives from a human donor in good health. The genes are TRBV7-9 and TRBJ1-2, with unresolved D. The CDR3 coding sequence is TGTGCCAGCAGCCCGGAATGGGAGTTGTACACCTTC. Residues: CASSPEWELYTF.